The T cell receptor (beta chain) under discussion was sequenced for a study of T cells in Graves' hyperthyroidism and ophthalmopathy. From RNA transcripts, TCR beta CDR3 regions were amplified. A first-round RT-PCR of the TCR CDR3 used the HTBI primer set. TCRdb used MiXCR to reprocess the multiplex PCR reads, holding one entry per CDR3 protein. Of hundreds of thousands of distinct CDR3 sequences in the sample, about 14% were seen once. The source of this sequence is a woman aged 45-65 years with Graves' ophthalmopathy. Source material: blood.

CDR3 bases: TGTGCCAGCAGCCCACTAGCGGGCGGGGCCAACGTCCTGACTTTC. It translates to CASSPLAGGANVLTF. V is TRBV7-6 and J is TRBJ2-6, with 9 bases matching TRBD2. After removal of 5 bases from V and 4 bases from J, the junction contained 3 bases not matched to a gene. Germline V gene data show CDR1 as SGHVS and CDR2 as FNYEAQ. The CDR3 runs to 15 residues. The whole variable domain, remainder taken from reference TRBV7-6 and TRBJ2-6, is GAGVSQSPRYKVTKRGQDVALRCDPISGHVSLYWYRQALGQGPEFLTYFNYEAQQDKSGLPNDRFSAERPEGSISTLTIQRTEQRDSAMYRCASSPLAGGANVLTFGAGSRLTVL.